The 9 T cell receptor beta chains below were found in one sample sequenced in a study of CD8 T cells in ankylosing spondylitis (dated by TCRdb to 2016 to 2017). Points the paper makes about the study in general: Blood from ankylosing spondylitis patients appeared to be characterized by a TCR beta motif composed of eight highly homologous amino acid variants.

These receptors' targets are unknown. Library generation was performed with 5' RACE. Sequenced on an Illumina HiSeq 2500. The raw public reads went through TCRdb reprocessing: fastp at Q25, MiXCR clone calling, in-frame beta chains kept. For every CDR3 protein sequence, its rows merge into one entry that carries the most common genes and DNA. For this sample the table gives about 390,000 distinct CDR3 sequences, of which around 24% were detected only once. About a sixth of the sample goes to the ten largest clones. Sequenced: blood, either unsorted or a sorted T cell fraction (not recorded which). The origin of the receptors is a male donor with ankylosing spondylitis.

V and J are TRBV5-1 and TRBJ1-1; the match to TRBD1 covers 8 bases. Per germline, CDR1 SGHRS and CDR2 YFSETQ. V lost 4 bases and J lost 2; bases outside the gene matches: 4. The CDR3 totals 14 residues. The CDR3 DNA reads as TGCGCCAGCAGCACGGGACAGGAAAACACTGAAGCTTTCTTT. The encoded protein is CASSTGQENTEAFF.

CDR3 DNA sequence: TGTGCCAGCAGCTTAGACAGGGCGGGGAACACTGAAGCTTTCTTT. It codes for CASSLDRAGNTEAFF. V is TRBV7-8 and J is TRBJ1-1, with D maybe TRBD1 (6 bases). V was pared by 1 base and J by 1 base, with 10 bases between. The CDR3 has 15 amino acids. CDR1 and CDR2 from the germline V gene are SGHVS and FQNEAQ.

This chain uses TRBV12-3 or TRBV12-4 with TRBJ2-2; D remains unclear. Trimming took 1 base from V and 6 from J, leaving 9 bases between them. The CDR3 consists of 14 residues. In nucleotides, the CDR3 is TGTGCCAGCAGTTTAGTTCCCGTACCCGGGGAGCTGTTTTTT. The encoded protein is CASSLVPVPGELFF.

This sequence joins TRBV7-3 and TRBJ2-7, with D unclear. The germline gives CDR1 SGHTA, CDR2 FQGTGA. This CDR3 comprises 13 residues. The germline V and J ends were trimmed by 0 bases and 6 bases, with 9 bases remaining between them. CDR3 nucleotides: TGTGCCAGCAGCTTAACCGGCAGCCTCGAGCAGTACTTC. Encoded protein: CASSLTGSLEQYF.

The chain combines TRBV5-6 with TRBJ2-7; TRBD2 matches at 12 bases. This CDR3 contains 17 residues. Germline loops: CDR1 SGHDT, CDR2 YYEEEE. The V and J ends lost 0 bases and 7 bases, in that order; junction bases with no gene match: 11. The CDR3 here is CASSLGGTSGYRGEQYF. The CDR3 region has the DNA TGTGCCAGCAGCTTGGGGGGGACTAGCGGGTATAGAGGGGAGCAGTACTTC.

Notes on this clonotype: One base away lies a much larger clone, so this may be a sequencing read error. The rearrangement uses TRBV29-1 and TRBJ2-2; D unresolved. Germline CDR1 is SQVTM and CDR2 is ANQGSEA. V lost 5 bases and J 13 bases, leaving 20 bases between the germline ends. The CDR3 loop spans 13 amino acids. The chain's CDR3 is CSVPQAATNLLFF. CDR3 nucleotides: TGCAGCGTTCCTCAAGCCGCGACGAATTTGCTGTTTTTT.

The chain links TRBV19 to TRBJ1-4, with TRBD1 as a possible D gene (5 bases). The CDR3 covers 17 residues. With 1 base removed from V and 6 bases from J, the gap between germline ends came to 18 bases. The V gene's germline CDR1 is LNHDA and CDR2 SQIVND (reference sequence). In DNA, the CDR3 is TGTGCCAGTAGTATAGGTTCGGGACCGGCTGAGGATGAAAAACTGTTTTTT. Translation: CASSIGSGPAEDEKLFF.

This clonotype came up many times. The rearrangement links TRBV7-9 to TRBJ1-4; D is uncertain. Deletions cut 4 bases from V and 8 bases from J, with 17 bases between. Germline V gene data show CDR1 as SEHNR and CDR2 as FQNEAQ (reference sequence). The CDR3 length is 15 residues. DNA of the CDR3: TGTGCCAGCAGCTCAAATGCCGGATTACTGGAAAAACTGTTTTTT. Translating gives CASSSNAGLLEKLFF.

The chain employs TRBV18 and TRBJ2-1; TRBD2 matches at 7 bases. The germline V gene has CDR1 KGHSH and CDR2 LQKENI. Trimming removed 4 bases from V and 1 base from J; junction bases left unmatched: 4. The CDR3 extends over 15 amino acids. This chain's CDR3 is CASSLLATSYNEQFF. The CDR3 nucleotides are TGTGCCAGCTCACTACTAGCGACTTCCTACAATGAGCAGTTCTTC.